This paragraph reports one T cell receptor beta chain. The source of the sample is a study of control samples from healthy donors and cancer patients. Germline CDR1 is SEHNR and CDR2 is FQNEAQ (reference sequence). V shed 5 bases, J shed 8 bases, and the junction held 8 bases outside the gene matches. This CDR3 contains 13 residues. The data were produced by immunoSEQ multiplex PCR, yet TCRdb's version contains in-frame clones alone and is incomplete. The data hold about 130,000 clones, with 80% to 95% observed a single time. This chain joins TRBV7-9 and TRBJ1-2; 7 bases map to TRBD1. Sequenced: blood. The receptor's source is a man in his late teens or twenties in good health. The CDR3 protein is CASSPYRGRGYTF. The CDR3 nucleotides are TGTGCCAGCAGCCCTTACAGGGGACGGGGCTACACCTTC. The entire variable domain, with the rest obtained from reference TRBV7-9 and TRBJ1-2, is as follows: DTGVSQNPRHKITKRGQNVTFRCDPISEHNRLYWYRQTLGQGPEFLTYFQNEAQLEKSRLLSDRFSAERPKGSFSTLEIQRTEQGDSAMYLCASSPYRGRGYTFGSGTRLTVV.